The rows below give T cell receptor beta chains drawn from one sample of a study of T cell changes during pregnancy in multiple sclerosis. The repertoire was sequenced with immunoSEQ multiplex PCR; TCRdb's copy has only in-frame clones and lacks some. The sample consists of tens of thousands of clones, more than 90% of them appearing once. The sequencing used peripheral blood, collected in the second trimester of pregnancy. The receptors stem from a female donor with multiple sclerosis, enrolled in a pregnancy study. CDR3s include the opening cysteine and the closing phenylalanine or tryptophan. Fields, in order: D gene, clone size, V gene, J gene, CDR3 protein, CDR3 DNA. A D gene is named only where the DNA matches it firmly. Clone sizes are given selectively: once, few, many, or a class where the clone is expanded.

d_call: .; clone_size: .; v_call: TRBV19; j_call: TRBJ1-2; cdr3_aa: CASSIRGDGYTF; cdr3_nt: TGTGCCAGTAGTATACGGGGGGATGGCTACACCTTC
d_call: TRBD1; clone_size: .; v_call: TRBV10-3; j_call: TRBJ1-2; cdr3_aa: CAISLGQGGNYGYTF; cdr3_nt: TGTGCCATCAGCCTAGGACAGGGCGGAAACTATGGCTACACCTTC
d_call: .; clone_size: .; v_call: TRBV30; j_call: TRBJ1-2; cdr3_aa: CAWMKQGIKNYGYTF; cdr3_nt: TGTGCCTGGATGAAACAGGGAATTAAAAACTATGGCTACACCTTC
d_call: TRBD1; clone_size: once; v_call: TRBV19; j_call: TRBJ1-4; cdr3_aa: CASRQRGQNEKLFF; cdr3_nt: TGTGCCAGCCGCCAACGGGGACAGAATGAAAAACTGTTTTTT
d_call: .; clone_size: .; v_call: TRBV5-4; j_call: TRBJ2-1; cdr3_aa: CASSPGVDFYNEQFF; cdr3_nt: TGTGCCAGCAGCCCGGGGGTGGATTTTTACAATGAGCAGTTCTTC
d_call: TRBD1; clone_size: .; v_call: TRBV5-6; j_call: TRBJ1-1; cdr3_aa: CASSSTGVNTEAFF; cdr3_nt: TGTGCCAGCAGTTCAACAGGGGTGAACACTGAAGCTTTCTTT
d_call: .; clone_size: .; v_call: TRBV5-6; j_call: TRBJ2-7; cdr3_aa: CASSVLETQQYF; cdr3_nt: TGTGCCAGCAGCGTCCTAGAAACCCAGCAGTACTTC
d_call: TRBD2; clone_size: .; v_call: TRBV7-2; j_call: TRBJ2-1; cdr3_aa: CASSLSGIDNEQFF; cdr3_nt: TGTGCCAGCAGCTTGAGCGGGATCGACAATGAGCAGTTCTTC
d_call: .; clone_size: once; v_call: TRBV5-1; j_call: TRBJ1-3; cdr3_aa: CASSLSPRRDSGNTIYF; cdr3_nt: TGCGCCAGCAGCTTGTCCCCCAGGCGGGATTCTGGAAACACCATATATTTT
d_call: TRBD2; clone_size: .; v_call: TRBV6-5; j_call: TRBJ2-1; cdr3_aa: CASSSGRARDEQFF; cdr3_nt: TGTGCCAGCAGTAGCGGGAGGGCTAGGGATGAGCAGTTCTTC
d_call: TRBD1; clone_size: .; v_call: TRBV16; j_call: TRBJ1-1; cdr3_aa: CASSQPGQGLWAFF; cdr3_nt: TGTGCCAGCAGCCAACCGGGACAGGGGTTATGGGCTTTCTTT
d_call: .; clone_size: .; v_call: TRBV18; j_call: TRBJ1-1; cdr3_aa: CASSPGQLNTEAFF; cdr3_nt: TGTGCCAGCTCCCCAGGACAGTTGAACACTGAAGCTTTCTTT
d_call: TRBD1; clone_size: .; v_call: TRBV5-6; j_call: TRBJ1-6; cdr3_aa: CASSLVGTGDSPLHF; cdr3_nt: TGTGCCAGCAGCTTGGTAGGGACAGGAGATTCACCCCTCCACTTT
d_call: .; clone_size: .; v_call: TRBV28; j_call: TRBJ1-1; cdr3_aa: CASSPKRGATEAFF; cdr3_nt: TGTGCCAGCAGTCCGAAGCGGGGGGCCACTGAAGCTTTCTTT
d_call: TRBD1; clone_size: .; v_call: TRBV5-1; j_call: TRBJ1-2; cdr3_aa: CASSPSRDRGIYGYTF; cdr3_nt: TGCGCCAGCAGCCCGTCCCGGGACAGGGGAATCTATGGCTACACCTTC